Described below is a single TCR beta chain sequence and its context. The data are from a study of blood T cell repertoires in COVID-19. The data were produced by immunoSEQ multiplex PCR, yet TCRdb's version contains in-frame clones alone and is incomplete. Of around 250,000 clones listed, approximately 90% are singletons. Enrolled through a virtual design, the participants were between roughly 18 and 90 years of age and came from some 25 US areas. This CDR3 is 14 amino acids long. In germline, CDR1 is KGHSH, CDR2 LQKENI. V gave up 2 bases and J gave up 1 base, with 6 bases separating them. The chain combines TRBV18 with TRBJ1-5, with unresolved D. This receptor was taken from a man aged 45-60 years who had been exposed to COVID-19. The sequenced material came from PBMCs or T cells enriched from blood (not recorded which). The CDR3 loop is CASSPTESNQPQHF. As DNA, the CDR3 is TGTGCCAGCTCACCAACAGAGAGCAATCAGCCCCAGCATTTT.